These T cell receptor beta chains were read from a single sample in a study of lymphopenia after photon versus proton radiotherapy. Produced via immunoSEQ multiplex PCR; TCRdb's table is partial and in-frame only. Of tens of thousands of clones in the sample, around 84% were seen once. Sequencing used peripheral blood, obtained from a patient treated with proton-based radiotherapy. Receptors were obtained from a woman in her 70s with pancreatic cancer. Some clones in this sample may be carry-over from other donors' samples. The CDR3 runs from the conserved cysteine through the conserved F or W. A D gene is named only where the DNA matches it firmly. Clone size is stated in some rows and not others, as once, few, many or a class when expanded.

j_call d_call clone_size cdr3_length v_call cdr3_aa cdr3_nt
TRBJ2-3 TRBD2 NA 18 TRBV27 CASSSSSSGRAYTDTQYF TGTGCCAGCAGCTCTTCGTCGAGCGGGAGGGCCTACACAGATACGCAGTATTTT
TRBJ2-1 NA NA 13 TRBV11-3 CASSLGQHNEQFF TGTGCCAGCAGCTTAGGACAGCACAATGAGCAGTTCTTC
TRBJ2-5 TRBD2 NA 19 TRBV5-4 CASSPASFSGRAGKETQYF TGTGCCAGCAGCCCCGCCTCCTTTAGCGGGAGGGCCGGGAAAGAGACCCAGTACTTC
TRBJ1-3 NA few 16 TRBV4-1 CASSQPRLISGNTIYF TGCGCCAGCAGCCAACCACGACTGATCTCTGGAAACACCATATATTTT
TRBJ1-4 NA once 15 TRBV7-2 CASSLTSGFNEKLFF TGTGCCAGCAGCTTAACAAGCGGCTTTAATGAAAAACTGTTTTTT
TRBJ1-1 NA NA 15 TRBV5-1 CASSRDLALNTEAFF TGCGCCAGCAGCCGCGACTTGGCATTGAACACTGAAGCTTTCTTT
TRBJ2-3 TRBD2 NA 18 TRBV29-1 CSVEVIRLAGGPVDTQYF TGCAGCGTTGAAGTTATAAGATTAGCGGGAGGGCCGGTCGATACGCAGTATTTT
TRBJ1-1 NA NA 13 TRBV5-5 CASSSLVNTEAFF TGTGCCAGCAGCTCTCTGGTGAACACTGAAGCTTTCTTT
TRBJ2-7 NA NA 13 TRBV11-2 CASTLGAIYEQYF TGTGCCAGCACCCTCGGCGCAATCTACGAGCAGTACTTC
TRBJ2-7 NA NA 15 TRBV28 CASSFPGEGTYEQYF TGTGCCAGCAGTTTCCCCGGGGAAGGAACCTACGAGCAGTACTTC
TRBJ2-1 TRBD2 NA 17 TRBV28 CASTSSGSGSSYNEQFF TGTGCCAGCACCTCCTCCGGGAGCGGGAGCTCCTACAATGAGCAGTTCTTC
TRBJ2-7 TRBD1 NA 13 TRBV9 CASSVRQGAEQYF TGTGCCAGCAGCGTCCGACAGGGCGCCGAGCAGTACTTC
TRBJ1-1 TRBD1 NA 13 TRBV5-6 CASSHRQGLRAFF TGTGCCAGCAGCCATAGACAGGGGTTAAGAGCTTTCTTT
TRBJ2-5 TRBD1 NA 15 TRBV19 CASSIADRVQETQYF TGTGCCAGTAGTATAGCCGACAGGGTCCAAGAGACCCAGTACTTC
TRBJ2-1 TRBD2 NA 18 TRBV9 CASSEGGTSGTPNNEQFF TGTGCCAGCAGCGAGGGGGGGACTAGCGGGACTCCAAACAATGAGCAGTTCTTC
TRBJ2-7 TRBD2 NA 18 TRBV4-1 CASSQRAGTSGSSYEQYF TGCGCCAGCAGCCAGAGGGCCGGAACTAGCGGGAGTTCCTACGAGCAGTACTTC
TRBJ2-7 TRBD2 NA 14 TRBV7-6 CASSPSGAAYEQYF TGTGCCAGCAGCCCGAGCGGGGCCGCCTACGAGCAGTACTTC
TRBJ2-1 TRBD2 NA 16 TRBV23-1 CASSHKAGESYNEQFF TGCGCCAGCAGTCATAAAGCGGGAGAGTCCTACAATGAGCAGTTCTTC
TRBJ1-1 NA NA 14 TRBV5-1 CASSLEGTLTEAFF TGCGCCAGCAGCTTGGAGGGCACCCTCACTGAAGCTTTCTTT
TRBJ2-2 NA NA 15 TRBV27 CASSLSNINTGELFF TGTGCCAGCAGTTTATCAAACATAAACACCGGGGAGCTGTTTTTT
TRBJ2-2 NA once 16 TRBV7-2 CASSLAGRSRAGELFF TGTGCCAGCAGCTTAGCGGGGCGGTCTAGGGCCGGGGAGCTGTTTTTT
TRBJ1-5 NA NA 14 TRBV28 CASSEGYSNQPQHF TGTGCCAGCAGTGAGGGTTATAGCAATCAGCCCCAGCATTTT